These 26 T cell receptor beta chains were sequenced from one sample in a study of blood T cell repertoires in COVID-19. The repertoire was sequenced with immunoSEQ multiplex PCR; TCRdb's copy has only in-frame clones and lacks some. The table includes 390,000 or so clones, 70% to 90% detected once. What was sequenced was peripheral blood. All receptors derive from a woman aged 25-40 years with active or convalescent COVID-19.

The chain carries TRBV9 and TRBJ2-1, with D possibly TRBD1 on 7 matching bases. V lost 3 bases to trimming and J lost 10 bases, with 17 bases between them. This CDR3 spans 14 amino acids. Germline values: CDR1 SGDLS, CDR2 YYNGEE. The CDR3 DNA sequence: TGTGCCAGCAGCGCTAAGGAGGGGGCGAACGAGCAGTTCTTC. Protein: CASSAKEGANEQFF.

This chain joins TRBV5-1 and TRBJ2-3; 9 bases are shared with TRBD1. The germline V gene encodes CDR1 SGHRS and CDR2 YFSETQ. The CDR3 loop spans 18 amino acids. J gave up 7 bases and V 1 base, and 16 bases lay outside the gene matches. In DNA form, the CDR3 reads TGCGCCAGCAGCTTGATTCCTTTGGGGACAGGGCCCACGCATACGCAGTATTTT. It encodes CASSLIPLGTGPTHTQYF.

The rearrangement joins TRBV18 to TRBJ1-6; 11 bases line up with TRBD1. This CDR3 spans 14 amino acids. After removal of 3 bases from V and 9 bases from J, the junction contained 1 base not matched to a gene. Germline V gives CDR1 KGHSH, CDR2 LQKENI. Here the CDR3 reads CASSPGTGGSPLHF. In nucleotides, the CDR3 is TGTGCCAGCTCACCCGGGACAGGGGGTTCACCCCTCCACTTT.

The chain carries TRBV6-5 and TRBJ1-2; TRBD1 might be the D (5 bases). V lost 6 bases and J 2 bases, leaving 16 bases between the germline ends. CDR3 length: 15 amino acids. Germline CDR1 reads MNHEY; CDR2 reads SVGAGI. The DNA for the CDR3 is TGTGCCAGCAGATCCCAGGGATTCGGAAACTATGGCTACACCTTC. This codes for CASRSQGFGNYGYTF.

The chain has TRBV25-1 and TRBJ2-7; D gene ambiguous. The germline V gene encodes CDR1 MGHDK and CDR2 SYGVNS. There are 11 residues in the CDR3. The V gene lost 1 base and the J gene lost 7 bases, with 5 bases spanning the gap. CDR3 DNA sequence: TGTGCCAGCAGTGAATTAATGGAGCAGTACTTC. Protein sequence: CASSELMEQYF.

This sequence joins TRBV3-1 (or the pseudogene TRBV3-2) and TRBJ2-7; D is perhaps TRBD1 (6 bases). The germline V gene encodes CDR1 LGHDT and CDR2 YNNKEL (reference sequence). With 3 bases removed from V and 7 bases from J, the gap between germline ends came to 19 bases. CDR3 size: 15 residues. CDR3 sequence (DNA): TGTGCCAGCAGCCACCACGGGACACGGCCGGGGGAGCAGTACTTC. It specifies CASSHHGTRPGEQYF.

The chain is built from TRBV5-6 and TRBJ2-1; 8 bases match TRBD2. V was pared by 1 base and J by 1 base, with 7 bases of the junction left unmatched. The length of the CDR3 is 17 residues. Germline V CDR1 and CDR2: SGHDT, YYEEEE. The CDR3 DNA reads TGTGCCAGCAGCTTGAGCGGGGGTCGGTTATCCTACAATGAGCAGTTCTTC. Translating it yields CASSLSGGRLSYNEQFF.

This sequence joins TRBV7-8 and TRBJ2-7; the D is unclear. Germline V gives CDR1 SGHVS, CDR2 FQNEAQ. Trimming stripped 5 bases from V and 3 bases from J, with 8 bases between. This CDR3 comprises 12 residues. This CDR3 reads CASSPTGYEQYF. CDR3 DNA: TGTGCCAGCAGCCCAACCGGCTACGAGCAGTACTTC.

The chain carries TRBV20-1 and TRBJ2-5; weak D call: TRBD2 (6 bases). Germline CDR1 DFQATT, CDR2 SNEGSKA (reference sequence). The CDR3 loop spans 13 amino acids. V gave up 4 bases and J gave up 2 bases, with 11 bases separating them. CDR3 loop: CSATEGGQETQYF. In nucleotides, the CDR3 is TGCAGTGCTACTGAGGGAGGACAAGAGACCCAGTACTTC.

This clone came up many times. This chain uses TRBV14 with TRBJ1-1; TRBD1 is a possible D gene (6 bases). Trimming took 0 bases from V and 11 from J, leaving 16 bases between them. The CDR3 covers 14 residues. Germline V lookup: CDR1 SGHDN, CDR2 FVKESK. CDR3 nucleotides: TGTGCCAGCAGCCAAGAGGGGGCAACTAGACGGGCTTTCTTT. It specifies CASSQEGATRRAFF.

The gene calls are TRBV4-1 and TRBJ1-1, with 8 nucleotides matching TRBD1. From germline, CDR1 is MGHRA and CDR2 YSYEKL. The CDR3 has 16 residues. V gave up 4 bases and J gave up 0 bases; unmatched junction bases: 7. In DNA, the CDR3 is TGCGCCAGCAGCCTGACTCAGACAGGGGTGAACACTGAAGCTTTCTTT. Protein: CASSLTQTGVNTEAFF.

The genes are TRBV29-1 and TRBJ1-2, with unresolved D. The germline V and J ends were trimmed by 4 bases and 5 bases, with 8 bases remaining between them. This CDR3 has 11 residues. Germline V gene data show CDR1 as SQVTM and CDR2 as ANQGSEA. CDR3: CSVGAGYGYTF. The CDR3 nucleotides are TGCAGCGTTGGGGCAGGATATGGCTACACCTTC.

The CDR3 reads CASSDSSWTSGEYNEQFF. The CDR3 DNA follows: TGTGCCAGCAGTGATAGCTCCTGGACTAGCGGAGAGTACAATGAGCAGTTCTTC. The V and J genes are TRBV2 and TRBJ2-1; 10 nucleotides match TRBD2. The V and J ends lost 3 bases and 4 bases, in that order; junction bases with no gene match: 12. This CDR3 is 18 amino acids long. The germline V gene has CDR1 SNHLY and CDR2 FYNNEI.

J is TRBJ2-7 and V is TRBV30, with 14 bases lining up with TRBD2. CDR3 size: 15 residues. V shed 2 bases, J shed 7 bases, and the junction held 7 bases outside the gene matches. Germline V lookup: CDR1 GTSNPN, CDR2 SVGIG (reference sequence). In DNA, the CDR3 is TGTGCCTGGAGTCGAGGACTAGCGGGAGGCGGAGAGCAGTACTTC. This sequence encodes CAWSRGLAGGGEQYF.

This clone was detected once. The gene calls are TRBV5-1 and TRBJ1-5, with D possibly being TRBD1 (6 bases). The V and J ends lost 1 base and 5 bases respectively, with 13 bases between them. The CDR3 sequence is 15 residues long. The germline gives CDR1 SGHRS, CDR2 YFSETQ. CDR3 nucleotide sequence: TGCGCCAGCAGCTTGTCGGCAGGGGCCTATCAGCCCCAGCATTTT. Protein: CASSLSAGAYQPQHF.

V gene TRBV6-1 combines with J gene TRBJ2-7, with a tentative D call TRBD2 (6 bases). Germline V gene data show CDR1 as MNHNS and CDR2 as SASEGT. Trimming shortened V by 1 base and J by 5 bases, and 12 bases separated the two germline ends. The CDR3 spans 14 residues. The chain's CDR3 is CASSEVAGLHEQYF. The DNA of the CDR3 is TGTGCCAGCAGTGAAGTCGCGGGATTACACGAGCAGTACTTC.

The rearrangement uses TRBV30 and TRBJ1-2; D is undetermined. Trimming took 3 bases from V and 6 from J, leaving 11 bases between them. The CDR3 sequence is 12 residues long. Germline-derived CDR1 and CDR2 are GTSNPN and SVGIG (reference sequence). The CDR3 is CAWRWAFDGYTF. Written as DNA, the CDR3 is TGTGCCTGGAGATGGGCCTTTGATGGCTACACCTTC.

The rearrangement joins TRBV10-1 to TRBJ2-3; 11 bases are shared with TRBD2. This CDR3 comprises 15 residues. With V trimmed by 0 bases and J by 9 bases, 5 bases remained unmatched. Germline V CDR1 and CDR2: WNHNN, SYGVQD (reference sequence). In nucleotides, the CDR3 is TGCGCCAGCAGTGAGTCTTCGTGGACTAGCGGGACGCAGTATTTT. Translated, it gives CASSESSWTSGTQYF.

The chain recombines TRBV19 with TRBJ1-2; D may be TRBD1 (6 bases). Germline assignment: CDR1 LNHDA and CDR2 SQIVND (reference sequence). The germline V and J ends were trimmed by 6 bases and 1 base, with 21 bases remaining between them. The CDR3 contains 17 residues. CDR3 sequence (DNA): TGTGCCAGTAGCCCAGCAGCGGGACATAAATATAACTATGGCTACACCTTC. It specifies CASSPAAGHKYNYGYTF.

J is TRBJ1-2 and V is TRBV18; 10 positions agree with TRBD1. CDR1 and CDR2 (germline): KGHSH, LQKENI. The CDR3 spans 13 residues. The trim removed 9 bases at V and 6 bases at J, leaving 7 bases unmatched. The CDR3 DNA reads as TGTGCCAGTCAGACGACAGGGGGCGATGGCTACACCTTC. Its protein is CASQTTGGDGYTF.

The chain couples TRBV6-1 to TRBJ1-2; weak D call: TRBD1 (5 bases). The CDR3 is 13 amino acids. Trimming left V 0 bases short and J 7 bases short, with 9 bases between. Germline CDR1 and CDR2: MNHNS and SASEGT. CDR3: CASSEAGQGGYTF. The CDR3 nucleotides are TGTGCCAGCAGTGAAGCGGGTCAGGGTGGCTACACCTTC.

The V call is TRBV10-3, the J call TRBJ1-2, with D possibly TRBD1 on 6 matching bases. Between the trimmed V and J ends, which lost 6 bases and 3 bases, there was a span of 11 bases. Looked up from germline, CDR1 is ENHRY and CDR2 is SYGVKD. This CDR3 has 13 amino acids. The CDR3 loop reads CAIRGGGDYGYTF. The CDR3 coding sequence is TGTGCCATCAGAGGAGGGGGGGACTATGGCTACACCTTC.

V usage is TRBV27 and J usage is TRBJ1-1; TRBD1 matches at 8 bases. Per the germline V gene, CDR1 is MNHEY and CDR2 is SMNVEV (reference sequence). The CDR3 runs to 12 residues. Germline trimming cut 2 bases from V and 11 bases from J; bases unmatched to any gene: 4. The CDR3 protein is CASSLPSGGAFF. In DNA, the CDR3 is TGTGCCAGCAGTTTACCCTCAGGGGGCGCTTTCTTT.

The rearrangement links TRBV11-2 to TRBJ2-5; a weak D match, TRBD2 (5 bases). In germline, CDR1 is SGHAT, CDR2 FQNNGV. V was cut by 5 bases and J by 5 bases, with 27 bases left in between. The CDR3 contains 18 residues. CDR3 sequence reads: CASSPVTRPLRGHETQYF. Written as DNA, the CDR3 is TGTGCCAGCAGCCCAGTCACCCGGCCGCTCCGCGGGCATGAGACCCAGTACTTC.

The V and J genes are TRBV6-5 and TRBJ2-2, with D unclear. This CDR3 has 13 amino acids. The germline gives CDR1 MNHEY, CDR2 SVGAGI. V lost 4 bases and J lost 6, with 9 bases in between. CDR3 nucleotides: TGTGCCAGCAGTTCGAGAGCACCCGGGGAGCTGTTTTTT. Translation gives CASSSRAPGELFF.

This chain connects TRBV2 to TRBJ1-4; 9 positions match TRBD1. The germline CDR1 and CDR2 sequences are SNHLY and FYNNEI. CDR3 length: 13 amino acids. V shed 7 bases, J shed 11 bases, and the junction held 8 bases outside the gene matches. Here the CDR3 DNA reads TGTGCCAGCACCGCGGACAGGGGAAATAAACTGTTTTTT. Amino acids: CASTADRGNKLFF. Full variable domain (missing parts from reference TRBV2 and TRBJ1-4): EPEVTQTPSHQVTQMGQEVILRCVPISNHLYFYWYRQILGQKVEFLVSFYNNEISEKSEIFDDQFSVERPDGSNFTLKIRSTKLEDSAMYFCASTADRGNKLFFGSGTQLSVL.